These 21 T cell receptor beta chains were all obtained from the same sample, sequenced in a study of T-cell memory formation after mild COVID-19. TCRdb re-analysed the 5' RACE reads in MiXCR, keeping a single row per CDR3 protein. The data show fewer than 60,000 distinct CDR3 sequences, roughly a quarter seen once. The sequencing input was PBMCs or a T cell subset sorted from them (not recorded which). The receptors come from a man aged 18 to 29 who had mild COVID-19 (a few samples of this study predate the infection). Cell type and time point are not known.

This chain links TRBV7-6 with TRBJ2-1, with 13 positions matching TRBD2. CDR1 and CDR2 (germline): SGHVS, FNYEAQ. The CDR3 runs 16 residues. V gave up 1 base and J gave up 6 bases; unmatched junction bases: 3. The CDR3 DNA reads TGTGCCAGCAGCTTAGAAGGGACTAGCGGGATCAATGAGCAGTTCTTC. This gives the protein CASSLEGTSGINEQFF.

The rearrangement joins TRBV29-1 to TRBJ2-5; 10 nucleotides align to TRBD2. Germline CDR1 and CDR2: SQVTM and ANQGSEA. CDR3 length: 15 amino acids. V shed 7 bases and J 4 bases; nucleotides not matched to a gene: 12. DNA for the CDR3: TGCAGCGCCTTAGCGGGGGGCTCAATTGGAGAGACCCAGTACTTC. The encoded protein is CSALAGGSIGETQYF.

In its sample, this clonotype was seen many times. The V call is TRBV18, the J call TRBJ1-2; maybe TRBD1 (5 bases). Germline assignment: CDR1 KGHSH and CDR2 LQKENI. This CDR3 comprises 14 residues. Trimming removed 3 bases at V and 8 bases at J, with 16 bases between. The CDR3 region is CASSPNGGAGGYTF. The CDR3 DNA sequence: TGTGCCAGCTCACCCAACGGTGGGGCTGGCGGCTACACCTTC.

This clonotype was counted only a few times. The V call is TRBV5-6, the J call TRBJ2-7; 9 nucleotides match TRBD1. V shed 2 bases, J shed 6 bases, and the junction held 3 bases outside the gene matches. CDR1 is SGHDT, CDR2 YYEEEE, per germline. CDR3 length: 13 amino acids. CDR3 DNA sequence: TGTGCCAGCAGCTTAGGGACAGGGCGCGAGCAGTACGTC. This gives the protein CASSLGTGREQYV.

The chain couples TRBV6-6 to TRBJ1-5; D is ambiguous. Per germline, CDR1 MNHNY and CDR2 SVGAGI (reference sequence). CDR3 length: 11 residues. Deletions cut 6 bases from V and 5 bases from J, with 5 bases between. CDR3 in amino acids: CASRTDQPQHF. The CDR3 coding sequence is TGTGCCAGCAGGACCGATCAGCCCCAGCATTTT.

This clonotype was counted ten times or more. DNA of the CDR3: TGTGCCAGCAGTGAAGCGTACAGCGGGGGGTACGAGCAGTACTTC. This encodes CASSEAYSGGYEQYF. The rearrangement links TRBV2 to TRBJ2-7; the match to TRBD2 covers 9 bases. The CDR3 extends over 15 amino acids. Per the germline V gene, CDR1 is SNHLY and CDR2 is FYNNEI. Trimming at V came to 0 bases and at J to 4 bases, leaving 4 bases not matched to a gene.

V is TRBV6-5 and J is TRBJ1-1; D ambiguous. V lost 0 bases, J lost 6 bases, and 8 bases lay in between. This CDR3 is built from 13 residues. CDR1 and CDR2 from the germline V gene are MNHEY and SVGAGI. CDR3 nucleotide sequence: TGTGCCAGCAGTTACTCGGGAATTGCTGAAGCTTTCTTT. Amino acid sequence: CASSYSGIAEAFF.

This clonotype was observed a handful of times. The V and J genes are TRBV18 and TRBJ2-3; 15 bases are a match to TRBD2. The CDR3 extends over 16 amino acids. J was trimmed by 4 bases and V by 3 bases; bases with no gene match: 2. CDR1 and CDR2 from the germline V gene are KGHSH and LQKENI. The CDR3 nucleotides are TGTGCCAGCTCACCTGGGACTAGCGGGGGGCCAGATACGCAGTATTTT. This gives the protein CASSPGTSGGPDTQYF.

J is TRBJ2-5 and V is TRBV6-2 or TRBV6-3; D remains unclear. V dropped 5 bases and J dropped 1 base, with 17 bases sitting between them. Germline V gene sequence: CDR1 MNHEY, CDR2 SVGEGT. The CDR3 is 16 amino acids. The CDR3 region is CASSRPWTEIQETQYF. DNA of the CDR3: TGTGCCAGCAGTCGCCCCTGGACGGAAATCCAAGAGACCCAGTACTTC.

The V gene is TRBV4-3, the J gene TRBJ2-3; TRBD2 aligns across 13 bases. The CDR3 covers 18 residues. The ends lost 0 bases at V and 6 bases at J; junction bases unmatched: 9. Germline V gene lookup returns CDR1 LGHNA and CDR2 YSLEER. CDR3 sequence (DNA): TGCGCCAGCAGCCAAGATCTTTGGGGACTAGCGGGGTCGGATACGCAGTATTTT. Translating gives CASSQDLWGLAGSDTQYF.

The chain recombines TRBV6-1 with TRBJ2-7; 9 positions agree with TRBD1. CDR3 size: 16 residues. Germline lookup yields CDR1 MNHNS and CDR2 SASEGT. The V and J ends lost 4 bases and 0 bases, in that order; junction bases with no gene match: 7. CDR3 sequence (DNA): TGTGCCAGCAGTGTTTTCGGGACAGGGAGCTCCTACGAGCAGTACGTC. This encodes CASSVFGTGSSYEQYV.

The rearrangement joins TRBV6-2 or TRBV6-3 to TRBJ2-2; 7 bases are a match to TRBD1. The CDR3 has 14 amino acids. The V gene end was trimmed by 10 bases and the J gene end by 2 bases; junction bases not matched to a gene: 7. The V gene's germline CDR1 is MNHEY and CDR2 SVGEGT. The CDR3 DNA follows: TGTGCCATCGGGACAGCATACAACACCGGGGAGCTGTTTTTT. Its translation: CAIGTAYNTGELFF.

This clonotype was detected only a few times. The chain carries TRBV27 and TRBJ2-7; perhaps TRBD2 as D (6 bases). The CDR3 covers 15 residues. The germline V and J ends were trimmed by 6 bases and 2 bases, with 17 bases remaining between them. Germline CDR1 MNHEY, CDR2 SMNVEV (reference sequence). CDR3 DNA sequence: TGTGCCAGCAGGGGGACTTCAACGGGGACCTACGAGCAGTACTTC. This sequence encodes CASRGTSTGTYEQYF.

This chain joins TRBV5-1 and TRBJ2-7; 7 nucleotides align to TRBD2. Germline V lookup: CDR1 SGHRS, CDR2 YFSETQ. The length of the CDR3 is 15 residues. The J segment lost 3 bases and the V segment lost 1 base, leaving 7 bases of the junction unmatched. The CDR3 DNA is TGCGCCAGCAGCTTGTGGCCGAGCGGGATCTACGAGCAGTACGTC. Amino acid sequence: CASSLWPSGIYEQYV.

This clonotype turned up a few times. The V and J genes are TRBV20-1 and TRBJ2-2; D perhaps matches TRBD1 (6 bases). The V end lost 6 bases, the J end lost 2 bases, and 13 bases lay between the germline ends. The CDR3 loop spans 14 amino acids. Germline V gives CDR1 DFQATT, CDR2 SNEGSKA (reference sequence). CDR3 nucleotides: TGCAGTGCCGCCGGGACAACTAACACCGGGGAGCTGTTTTTT. It yields the protein CSAAGTTNTGELFF.

Many counts were recorded for this clonotype. The chain uses TRBV6-5 and TRBJ2-7, with D perhaps TRBD1 (6 bases). V was clipped by 5 bases and J by 3 bases, with 14 bases between them. CDR1 and CDR2 (germline): MNHEY, SVGAGI. The CDR3 extends over 14 amino acids. CDR3 coding DNA: TGTGCCAGCAGTCACAGGGCCGGAGACTACGAGCAGTACTTC. It encodes CASSHRAGDYEQYF.

The rearrangement joins TRBV4-3 to TRBJ2-1; D is perhaps TRBD2 (5 bases). This CDR3 is 18 amino acids long. CDR1 LGHNA and CDR2 YSLEER come from the germline V gene. Trimming took 0 bases from V and 6 from J, leaving 21 bases between them. The CDR3 DNA follows: TGCGCCAGCAGCCAAGATCCAGTCATGTCTAGCCGATCCAATGAGCAGTTCTTC. Protein product: CASSQDPVMSSRSNEQFF.

V is TRBV7-6 and J is TRBJ2-1; D might be TRBD2 (7 bases). Germline V CDR1 and CDR2: SGHVS, FNYEAQ. V was cut by 5 bases and J by 0 bases, with 17 bases left in between. This CDR3 is built from 17 residues. CDR3 bases: TGTGCCAGCAGCCTCCCGGGGGCGGGGGACTCCTACAATGAGCAGTTCTTC. It encodes CASSLPGAGDSYNEQFF.

The chain links TRBV18 to TRBJ1-2, with a weak D call TRBD1 (6 bases). Germline-derived CDR1 and CDR2 are KGHSH and LQKENI. The V end was cut by 4 bases, the J end by 4 bases, with 13 bases between. The CDR3 is 14 residues long. This CDR3 is CASSLRTVGYGYTF. CDR3 bases: TGTGCCAGCTCACTCCGGACAGTCGGCTATGGCTACACCTTC. Drawing the rest from reference TRBV18 and TRBJ1-2, the complete variable domain is NAGVMQNPRHLVRRRGQEARLRCSPMKGHSHVYWYRQLPEEGLKFMVYLQKENIIDESGMPKERFSAEFPKEGPSILRIQQVVRGDSAAYFCASSLRTVGYGYTFGSGTRLTVV.

The rearrangement joins TRBV7-3 to TRBJ2-2; 7 nucleotides align to TRBD1. The CDR3 extends over 15 amino acids. J lost 1 base, V lost 5 bases, and 4 bases had no gene match. Germline CDR1 is SGHTA and CDR2 is FQGTGA. The CDR3 coding sequence is TGTGCCAGCAGCCTTTCAGGGGGGAACACCGGGGAGCTGTTTTTT. Protein product: CASSLSGGNTGELFF.

This sequence joins TRBV18 and TRBJ2-3; D uncertain. Germline V gene lookup returns CDR1 KGHSH and CDR2 LQKENI. V lost 5 bases to trimming and J lost 4 bases, with 1 base between them. The CDR3 contains 10 residues. The CDR3 DNA is TGTGCCAGCTCATCAGATACGCAGTATTTT. Its translation: CASSSDTQYF. The full variable domain, with the rest looked up from reference TRBV18 and TRBJ2-3, is NAGVMQNPRHLVRRRGQEARLRCSPMKGHSHVYWYRQLPEEGLKFMVYLQKENIIDESGMPKERFSAEFPKEGPSILRIQQVVRGDSAAYFCASSSDTQYFGPGTRLTVL.